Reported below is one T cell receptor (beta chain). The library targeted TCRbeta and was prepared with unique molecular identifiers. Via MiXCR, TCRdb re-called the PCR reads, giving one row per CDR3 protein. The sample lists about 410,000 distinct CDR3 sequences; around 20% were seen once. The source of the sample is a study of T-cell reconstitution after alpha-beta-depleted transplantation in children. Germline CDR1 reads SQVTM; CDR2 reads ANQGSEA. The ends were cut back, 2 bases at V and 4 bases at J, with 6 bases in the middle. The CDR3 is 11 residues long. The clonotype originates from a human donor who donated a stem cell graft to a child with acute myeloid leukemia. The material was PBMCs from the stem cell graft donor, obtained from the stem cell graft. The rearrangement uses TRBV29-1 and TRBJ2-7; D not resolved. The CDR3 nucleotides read TGCAGCGTTGAACTTTTTTACGAGCAGTACTTC. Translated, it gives CSVELFYEQYF.